These 21 T cell receptor beta chains were all obtained from the same sample, sequenced in a study of PD-1 blockade in mismatch repair-deficient tumors. The data were produced by immunoSEQ multiplex PCR, yet TCRdb's version contains in-frame clones alone and is incomplete. The data contain some 66,000 clones, about 91% of them seen just once; the ten biggest clones take up about 15%. This sample comprised peripheral blood, obtained 52 weeks after starting pembrolizumab. The receptor set was obtained from an adult with mismatch repair-deficient cancer.

This chain joins TRBV30 and TRBJ1-2; D is unresolved. The CDR3 is 13 amino acids. Germline CDR1 GTSNPN, CDR2 SVGIG (reference sequence). The V and J ends lost 4 bases and 8 bases respectively, with 17 bases between them. In nucleotides, the CDR3 is TGTGCCTGGACTTTACTAGGCATCTCGGGCTACACCTTC. This gives the protein CAWTLLGISGYTF.

This rearrangement joins TRBV7-9 to TRBJ2-1; TRBD2 matches at 7 bases. This CDR3 region has 13 residues. Germline V gene sequence: CDR1 SEHNR, CDR2 FQNEAQ (reference sequence). After removal of 5 bases from V and 6 bases from J, the junction contained 4 bases not matched to a gene. In DNA, the CDR3 is TGTGCCAGCAGCCGAAGCGGGGTCAATGAGCAGTTCTTC. Its translation is CASSRSGVNEQFF.

This clone occurred a few times. The rearrangement links TRBV4-1 to TRBJ2-7; the match to TRBD1 covers 7 bases. Looked up from germline, CDR1 is MGHRA and CDR2 is YSYEKL. This CDR3 comprises 13 residues. V gave up 4 bases and J gave up 7 bases; unmatched junction bases: 7. The CDR3 nucleotides read TGCGCCAGCAGCCCGGGACAGCCAGCGGAGCAGTACTTC. Amino acids: CASSPGQPAEQYF.

The rearrangement uses TRBV28 and TRBJ2-1, with 7 nucleotides matching TRBD1. This CDR3 has 15 residues. V lost 6 bases and J lost 6; bases outside the gene matches: 11. The germline V gene encodes CDR1 MDHEN and CDR2 SYDVKM. In DNA form, the CDR3 reads TGTGCCAGCAGCACCGCTGAAGGGACAGTCAATGAGCAGTTCTTC. Translating gives CASSTAEGTVNEQFF.

This sequence joins TRBV4-1 and TRBJ2-7, with D perhaps matching TRBD1 (5 bases). Germline loops: CDR1 MGHRA, CDR2 YSYEKL. The CDR3 sequence is 16 residues long. Between the trimmed V and J ends, which lost 0 bases and 2 bases, there was a span of 14 bases. CDR3 region: CASSQETGLGAYEQYF. Written as DNA, the CDR3 is TGCGCCAGCAGCCAAGAAACCGGCCTAGGGGCCTACGAGCAGTACTTC.

This clone turned up a few times. The same CDR3 arises from other DNA sequences in this sample as well. The chain employs TRBV29-1 and TRBJ2-7; TRBD1 is a possible D gene (6 bases). In germline, CDR1 is SQVTM, CDR2 ANQGSEA. Trimming stripped 3 bases from V and 4 bases from J, with 10 bases between. This CDR3 spans 12 amino acids. The CDR3: CSVEETGYEQYF. DNA for the CDR3: TGCAGCGTTGAGGAAACAGGGTACGAGCAGTACTTC.

The chain is built from TRBV4-1 and TRBJ2-3; 9 bases match TRBD2. J lost 2 bases, V lost 5 bases, and 5 bases had no gene match. CDR3 length: 15 amino acids. From germline, CDR1 is MGHRA and CDR2 YSYEKL. The CDR3 nucleotides read TGCGCCAGCAGCTCGACTAGCGGCCTCACAGATACGCAGTATTTT. Translated, it gives CASSSTSGLTDTQYF.

CDR3: CASSQGGGRGPGELFF. In DNA, the CDR3 is TGCGCCAGCAGCCAAGGGGGAGGGAGGGGGCCCGGGGAGCTGTTTTTT. This sequence joins TRBV4-1 and TRBJ2-2, with D perhaps TRBD1 or TRBD2 (7 bases each). In germline, CDR1 is MGHRA, CDR2 YSYEKL. CDR3 length: 16 residues. V lost 1 base and J 6 bases, leaving 15 bases between the germline ends.

DNA for the CDR3: TGTGCCAGCAGCCTCCCCGCGGGACCTAGAGCCTCCTACGAGCAGTACTTC. It encodes CASSLPAGPRASYEQYF. This chain connects TRBV28 to TRBJ2-7; weak D call: TRBD2 (6 bases). The CDR3 is made up of 17 amino acids. The germline gives CDR1 MDHEN, CDR2 SYDVKM. The V gene lost 6 bases and the J gene lost 0 bases, with 21 bases spanning the gap.

This clone was recorded only once. The chain carries TRBV11-1 and TRBJ2-4; no reliable D call. The germline V gene has CDR1 SGHAT and CDR2 FQDESV (reference sequence). This CDR3 spans 13 amino acids. V dropped 3 bases and J dropped 5 bases, with 8 bases sitting between them. CDR3 coding DNA: TGTGCCAGCAGCTTCAGGAGTCAAAACATTCAGTACTTC. As protein: CASSFRSQNIQYF.

V gene TRBV13 combines with J gene TRBJ2-1; 7 positions match TRBD2. Trimming at V came to 6 bases and at J to 6 bases, leaving 14 bases not matched to a gene. This CDR3 region has 16 residues. Germline CDR1 is PRHDT and CDR2 is FYEKMQ (reference sequence). The CDR3 spells CASSTNTGTKVNEQFF. The DNA for the CDR3 is TGTGCCAGCAGTACCAACACCGGGACTAAGGTCAATGAGCAGTTCTTC. The full variable domain, in which reference TRBV13 and TRBJ2-1 provide the parts outside the CDR3, is AAGVIQSPRHLIKEKRETATLKCYPIPRHDTVYWYQQGPGQDPQFLISFYEKMQSDKGSIPDRFSAQQFSDYHSELNMSSLELGDSALYFCASSTNTGTKVNEQFFGPGTRLTVL.

With respect to this clone: Other DNA sequences of this sample code for an identical CDR3. The chain uses TRBV19 and TRBJ2-7; D may be TRBD1 (5 bases). Trimming removed 3 bases at V and 0 bases at J, with 12 bases between. In germline, CDR1 is LNHDA, CDR2 SQIVND (reference sequence). The CDR3 runs 15 residues. DNA for the CDR3: TGTGCCAGTAGTATCGGGCAGGGAAGCTCCTACGAGCAGTACTTC. The encoded protein is CASSIGQGSSYEQYF.

The V call is TRBV30, the J call TRBJ2-3; possibly TRBD2 for D (5 bases). CDR1 GTSNPN and CDR2 SVGIG come from the germline V gene (reference sequence). V shed 0 bases and J shed 1 base, with 5 bases lying between them. This CDR3 has 13 residues. The CDR3 region has the DNA TGTGCCTGGAGTGTGCGGGGCACAGATACGCAGTATTTT. Translation gives CAWSVRGTDTQYF.

The chain links TRBV10-3 to TRBJ2-7, with 9 bases lining up with TRBD1. The CDR3 runs 14 residues. Trimming at V came to 10 bases and at J to 2 bases, leaving 9 bases not matched to a gene. Germline-derived CDR1 and CDR2 are ENHRY and SYGVKD. The CDR3 here is CATDAGTGTYEQYF. DNA of the CDR3: TGTGCCACCGATGCCGGGACAGGGACCTACGAGCAGTACTTC.

The chain carries TRBV5-1 and TRBJ2-7; 10 positions agree with TRBD1. Per the germline V gene, CDR1 is SGHRS and CDR2 is YFSETQ. This CDR3 contains 15 residues. J lost 4 bases, V lost 4 bases, and 8 bases had no gene match. The CDR3 loop is CASSPGTGAWYEQYF. Written as DNA, the CDR3 is TGCGCCAGCAGCCCCGGGACAGGGGCATGGTACGAGCAGTACTTC.

The V and J genes are TRBV7-9 and TRBJ1-1; D is unclear. The CDR3 spans 12 residues. V dropped 1 base and J dropped 4 bases, with 4 bases sitting between them. CDR1 SEHNR and CDR2 FQNEAQ come from the germline V gene (reference sequence). The CDR3, as DNA: TGTGCCAGCAGCTTAGGACCCACTGAAGCTTTCTTT. It yields the protein CASSLGPTEAFF.

This sequence joins TRBV4-3 and TRBJ2-3; TRBD1 or TRBD2 may be the D gene (5 bases each). Germline CDR1 reads LGHNA; CDR2 reads YSLEER. The CDR3 is made up of 15 amino acids. V lost 0 bases and J lost 10, with 17 bases in between. CDR3: CASSQDRGGRGPQYF. The CDR3, as DNA: TGCGCCAGCAGCCAAGATAGGGGTGGTAGAGGGCCGCAGTATTTT.

The chain couples TRBV7-2 to TRBJ2-7; perhaps TRBD1 as D (6 bases). Germline V lookup: CDR1 SGHTA, CDR2 FQGNSA. Between the trimmed V and J ends, which lost 0 bases and 3 bases, there was a span of 9 bases. The CDR3 extends over 14 amino acids. The CDR3 DNA follows: TGTGCCAGCAGCTTAGCTCACAGGGTCTACGAGCAGTACTTC. It is translated as CASSLAHRVYEQYF.

This clone has a handful of counts. Written as DNA, the CDR3 is TGCGCCAGCAGCATATACTCCGGGGAGCTGTTTTTT. Protein product: CASSIYSGELFF. The chain uses TRBV4-1 and TRBJ2-2; no reliable D call. Trimming shortened V by 5 bases and J by 6 bases, and 7 bases separated the two germline ends. CDR3 length equals 12 residues. The germline V gene has CDR1 MGHRA and CDR2 YSYEKL.

This chain joins TRBV5-1 and TRBJ1-3, with D tentatively TRBD1 (5 bases). Germline loops: CDR1 SGHRS, CDR2 YFSETQ. This CDR3 is built from 15 residues. V gave up 6 bases and J gave up 5 bases, with 18 bases separating them. In DNA, the CDR3 is TGCGCCAGCATGGGGCCTCCCCCTTTACGAAACACCATATATTTT. As protein: CASMGPPPLRNTIYF.

The chain couples TRBV6-1 to TRBJ2-7; TRBD1 aligns across 8 bases. CDR1 and CDR2 (germline): MNHNS, SASEGT. J was trimmed by 9 bases and V by 5 bases; bases with no gene match: 9. CDR3 length equals 13 residues. The CDR3 reads CASSQIDRGPQYF. The DNA for the CDR3 is TGTGCCAGCAGTCAAATTGACAGGGGTCCGCAGTACTTC.